This T cell receptor (beta chain) originates from a study of OX40 agonist ivuxolimab in advanced cancers. For the wider study: Ivuxolimab, which targeted the costimulatory receptor OX40 (CD134), was an agonistic, fully human IgG2 monoclonal antibody. Intravenous ivuxolimab was administered to patients every 2 weeks at six dose levels: 0.01, 0.1, 0.3, 1.5, 3 and 10 mg/kg. Of the approximately 54 patients in dose escalation, 19 had hepatocellular carcinoma, some 15 had melanoma, 9 had renal cell carcinoma and 9 had head and neck cancer. The dose-escalation cohort was about 83% male with a mean age of about 54 years, ranging from roughly 23 to 90. Prior anti-PD-1, anti-PD-L1 or anti-CTLA-4 therapy was permitted, and approximately 39% of dose-escalation patients had received checkpoint inhibitors. Partial responses occurred in three dose-escalation patients, of whom one had hepatocellular carcinoma and two had cutaneous melanoma. Peripheral TCRbeta sequencing aimed to test whether ivuxolimab altered TCR sequence diversity and caused clonal T-cell expansion. The paper reports the monotherapy dose-escalation portion (N = 52 patients) of the phase I ivuxolimab trial. Paper-wide results and their limitations: On average, CD8+ T cells showed more expanded clones than CD4+ T cells after ivuxolimab. At doses from 0.1 to 3.0 mg/kg, clonal expansion was seen in both CD4+ and CD8+ blood T cells between baseline and week 6. Antigen specificity was not determined for the clonally expanded peripheral T cells. In the 0.1-3.0 mg/kg groups, partial responders were among the patients with the lowest normalized peripheral clonal expansion, particularly in CD8+ T cells. Low levels of normalized T-cell clonal expansion were also seen in some patients who did not respond.

The CDR3 starts with the cysteine, ends with the phenylalanine, and has 13 residues. Only the CDR3 DNA is retained, 39 bases long and in frame from the first base. Trimming removed 1 base from V and 6 bases from J, leaving 10 bases between the germline ends. The germline V gene (reference sequence) provides CDR1 SEHNR and CDR2 FQNEAQ. This clone has just one count. Its antigen remains unidentified. No base quality values were provided; no much bigger clone lies one nucleotide off. For sequencing of the TCRbeta CDR3 region, genomic DNA was extracted from the sorted cells. TCRbeta CDR3 regions were sequenced using the immunoSEQ Assay. TCRdb re-hosts the immuneACCESS table, in-frame sequences only. Its copies lack some clones; in the studies checked, an unresolved V gene accounts for under half of them, and the cause for the rest is not known. The sample records nearly 50,000 clones, 81% of which are singletons. The ten largest clones capture about 7.3% of the sample.

Patients with a history of autoimmune disease or receiving systemic immunosuppression were excluded from the trial. Peripheral blood for TCR sequencing was collected from all dose cohorts at baseline, on cycle 4 day 1, and on cycle 7 day 1. The samples were taken from a phase I, first-in-human, multicenter, open-label dose-escalation trial of ivuxolimab. Adults with locally advanced or metastatic melanoma, renal cell, hepatocellular, or head and neck squamous cell carcinoma were enrolled in the trial. Before TCR sequencing, CD4+ and CD8+ T cells were separately sorted from peripheral blood. The V and J genes are TRBV7-9 and TRBJ2-7; the D gene is perhaps TRBD2, on 6 matching bases. The clonotype was recovered from an adult with an advanced solid tumor such as melanoma, head and neck, liver or kidney cancer. The sample here was CD4+ or CD8+ T cells sorted from blood, taken in a trial of the OX40 agonist ivuxolimab. The bases are TGTGCCAGCAGCTTAGGCACTAGCCGCGAGCAGTACTTC. Its protein product is CASSLGTSREQYF.